This T cell receptor beta chain comes out of a study of blood T cell repertoires in COVID-19. The CDR3 spans 14 residues. V lost 3 bases to trimming and J lost 2 bases; unmatched junction nucleotides: 3. Germline V gene data show CDR1 as MNHEY and CDR2 as SMNVEV (reference sequence). Everyone who took part was about 18 to 90 years old, and they came from 24 US areas. Membership in each cohort depended on participant-reported clinical history. Sequencing was performed with immunoSEQ multiplex PCR; in TCRdb, only in-frame clones are kept and a portion is missing. This sample has about 190,000 clones, with 86% found just once.

This TCR derives from a woman between 40 and 55 years old in a cohort exposed to, infected with or recovered from COVID-19 (not recorded which). This chain links TRBV27 with TRBJ1-2, with 7 bases aligning to TRBD1. Sequencing was performed on PBMCs or T cells enriched from blood (not recorded which). CDR3 in amino acids: CASSFDRANYGYTF. As DNA, the CDR3 is TGTGCCAGCAGTTTTGACAGGGCAAACTATGGCTACACCTTC.